Reported below is one TCR beta chain. These data originate in a study of CD8+ T cells in alopecia areata. RNA, once extracted, was reverse transcribed into cDNA for use as the sequencing template. Measured with immunoSEQ multiplex PCR; TCRdb has only the in-frame clones, and not every one. The table records around 65,000 clones, under 55% of them present only once. Per the germline V gene, CDR1 is MNHEY and CDR2 is SMNVEV (reference sequence). Trimming took 2 bases from V and 3 from J, leaving 8 bases between them. This CDR3 is built from 13 residues. The material was CD8+ T cells sorted from blood, obtained at week 0. This TCR came from a human donor with alopecia areata. The genes are TRBV27 and TRBJ2-7, with D unresolved. CDR3 amino acids: CASSLVPFYEQYF. CDR3 bases: TGTGCCAGCAGTTTAGTGCCGTTCTACGAGCAGTACTTC.